The clone carrying this T cell receptor beta chain came up a few times. Its antigen is currently unknown. The germline gives CDR1 MNHNS, CDR2 SASEGT. Trimming removed 9 bases at V and 8 bases at J, with 14 bases between. CDR3 length equals 12 residues. Noted time point: persistent/refractory GD, antithyroid drugs over 5 years with positive TRAb. PBMC RNA served as the TCR library source. These data originate in a study of regulatory T cells in long-lasting Graves disease. Study-level information: The definition of persistent Graves' disease was over 5 years of antithyroid drugs with positive TSH receptor antibodies. Study results and caveats: Reduced TCR diversity was observed in persistent Graves' patients versus newly diagnosed patients.

Libraries of TCR beta came from iRepertoire HTBI primers plus Arm-PCR of CDR3 regions. TCRdb re-called the multiplex PCR reads with MiXCR, one entry per CDR3 protein. The data contain 300,000 to 400,000 distinct CDR3 sequences, about 20% of them singletons. The source of this sequence is a female donor with Graves disease. This chain connects TRBV6-1 to TRBJ1-5; D is unresolved. The source was peripheral blood mononuclear cells (PBMCs), collected when the disease was refractory, from a patient treated with antithyroid drugs. The CDR3 bases are TGTGCCAGTGCGTATAGCTCGGAGCCCCAGCATTTT. It specifies CASAYSSEPQHF.